One T cell receptor (beta chain) is described in this entry. It has no known antigen specificity. No qualities accompany the bases; no much larger clone lies one base away. Whole blood was collected in K2EDTA tubes by collaborating institutions according to the institutions' own protocols. For TCRbeta analysis, collaborators shipped samples as frozen whole blood, isolated PBMCs, or DNA extracted from either of those sample types. The immunoSEQ Assay, a bias-controlled multiplex PCR, was used to amplify TCRbeta CDR3 regions from genomic DNA. In the paper's pipeline: The number of nucleated cells in each sample was estimated from the amplification of reference gene primers within the assay. To quantify the absolute abundance of each unique TCRbeta CDR3 rearrangement, sequence reads were collapsed and filtered. For each sample, productive Simpson clonality was calculated as the square root of Simpson's diversity index across productive rearrangements. The table was pulled from immuneACCESS by TCRdb, which kept in-frame rearrangements only. Such tables lose some clones; where checked, under half of the loss comes from unresolved V genes, and the rest has no known cause. Clone size and the V and J calls come from that table; the DNA yielded D and trimming. In all, the sample holds some 120,000 clones, and around 80% of those were seen once. Less than 2% of the sample lies in the top ten.

In the germline V gene, CDR1 corresponds to ENHRY and CDR2 to SYGVKD. Counted from cysteine to phenylalanine, this CDR3 has 15 amino acids. The retained sequence is limited to the CDR3, 45 bases, with the frame set at the first base. At the junction V is shortened by 7 bases and J by 10 bases; bases outside the gene matches: 11. The data derive from a study of blood T cell repertoires in COVID-19 (dated by TCRdb to about 2020). Regarding the study in general: Samples from collaborators originated in the United States, Italy and Spain and spanned both the acute and convalescent phases of COVID-19. The prospective study material was composed of cDNA or gDNA derived from T cells, B-cell-depleted T cells, or PBMCs. Deeply sampled blood TCRbeta repertoires from subjects exposed to, actively infected with, or recovered from COVID-19 were included in the dataset. The repertoires were made available in a free public database intended to serve as a resource for research on the immune response to SARS-CoV-2. The samples were drawn from two sources: the first 160 participants of the ongoing ImmuneRACE study, and some 1,300 subjects contributed by 6 global collaborators. The sample metadata nearly always contained a de-identified subject ID, COVID-19 status, age in years and sex. Where HLA class I and class II types were available, the types were taken from metadata supplied by the sample provider, not from assay-based typing. The research as a whole found: Clinical and demographic metadata were provided uncurated, with the amount varying by source and participant.

This receptor chain uses TRBV10-3 and TRBJ2-1; TRBD2 aligns with 12 central bases. The sequence came from a man aged 70-80 years with acute or convalescent COVID-19. Specimen: peripheral blood. The CDR3 is CAIKPSGGAYPEQFF. The nucleotide sequence reads TGTGCCATCAAGCCTAGCGGGGGGGCCTATCCAGAGCAGTTCTTC.